This entry is about one T cell receptor (beta chain). Its specificity is not known. These data come from a study of shared clonotypes between healthy human individuals. Whole-study results and caveats: Relative to clonotypes present in all four donors, those not shared had lower generation probabilities. Roughly 5% of naive CD4 clonotypes were shared across a handful of donors. A small donor pool kept down the genetic and exposure-history diversity that was represented.

CD45RO-negative cells were positively selected for CCR7, leaving out terminally differentiated effector memory CD45RA+ cells. In the source study's methods: In the immunoSEQ data, sequences were junction-only and lacked quality scores, so filtering differed. Only in-frame clones appear in the TCRdb table, and some are missing; sequencing was by immunoSEQ multiplex PCR. V and J calls and clone size follow that table, whereas D and trimming were derived from the DNA. The data show about 2.2 million clones, with 90% to 95% seen just once and more than 1.5% held by the top ten. Between the trimmed V and J ends, which lost 7 bases and 8 bases, there was a span of 18 bases. Per germline, CDR1 WSHSY and CDR2 SAAADI. This CDR3 contains 14 residues.

The sequence was obtained from a young man in good health. Some clones in this sample may be carry-over from other donors' samples. Material: naive CD8+ T cells from PBMCs. This chain links TRBV10-2 with TRBJ2-1; TRBD2 might be the D (5 bases). The CDR3 spells CASTLGRVVDEQFF. The DNA of the CDR3 is TGCGCCAGCACACTAGGAAGGGTTGTTGATGAGCAGTTCTTC.